These T cell receptor beta chains were read from a single sample in a study of T cell repertoires in cytomegalovirus infection. These receptors' antigens are unknown. TCRdb called the reads again in MiXCR, with one record for every CDR3 protein. This table has approximately 770,000 distinct CDR3 sequences, about 28% appearing once. This specimen was cultured CD8+ T cells from PBMCs, taken from culture after CMV antigen stimulation. Source of these receptors: a human donor in good health (CMV status not recorded). Some clones in this sample may be carry-over from other donors' samples. CDR3s include the opening cysteine and the closing phenylalanine or tryptophan. Fields, in order: CDR3 length, D gene, clone size, V gene, J gene, CDR3 protein, CDR3 DNA. D genes are given only for firm matches. Clone sizes are given selectively: once, few, many, or a class where the clone is expanded.

16,TRBD2,NA,TRBV20-1,TRBJ2-3,CSARDIERGVTDTQYF,TGCAGTGCTAGAGATATCGAGCGGGGCGTCACAGATACGCAGTATTTT
14,NA,NA,TRBV19,TRBJ2-6,CASSESSGANVLTF,TGTGCCAGTAGTGAGAGCTCTGGGGCCAACGTCCTGACTTTC
14,NA,NA,TRBV10-3,TRBJ2-5,CAISAGIGKETQYF,TGTGCCATCAGCGCCGGGATTGGAAAAGAGACCCAGTACTTC
14,NA,many,TRBV7-8,TRBJ2-2,CASSLGGETGELFF,TGTGCCAGCAGCTTGGGGGGAGAAACCGGGGAGCTGTTTTTT
16,NA,NA,TRBV7-9,TRBJ1-1,CASSAHGGRWGTEAFF,TGTGCCAGCAGCGCGCATGGGGGGCGATGGGGCACTGAAGCTTTCTTT
17,TRBD2,few,TRBV4-1,TRBJ2-2,CASSQDSGGAYTGELFF,TGCGCCAGCAGCCAGGATAGCGGGGGGGCATACACCGGGGAGCTGTTTTTT
16,TRBD1,NA,TRBV7-6,TRBJ1-3,CASSFDREGSGNTIYF,TGTGCCAGCAGCTTTGACAGGGAAGGCTCTGGAAACACCATATATTTT
13,NA,few,TRBV6-2/TRBV6-3,TRBJ1-5,CASAGWGNQPQHF,TGTGCCAGCGCAGGATGGGGCAATCAGCCCCAGCATTTT
13,NA,many,TRBV27,TRBJ1-1,CASSSKRNTEAFF,TGTGCCAGCAGTTCGAAGAGGAACACTGAAGCTTTCTTT
14,NA,NA,TRBV6-5,TRBJ1-2,CASTTFEANYGYTF,TGTGCCAGCACCACCTTCGAAGCTAACTATGGCTACACCTTC
14,NA,few,TRBV27,TRBJ1-2,CASRSLSHLYGYTF,TGTGCCAGCAGGTCCTTGTCCCACCTCTATGGCTACACCTTC
13,NA,NA,TRBV13,TRBJ2-1,CASSLGRGIEQFF,TGTGCCAGCAGCTTAGGCCGGGGCATTGAGCAGTTCTTC
18,TRBD2,many,TRBV7-8,TRBJ2-5,CASSPEALAGAGRETQYF,TGTGCCAGCAGCCCCGAGGCCCTAGCGGGGGCGGGGAGGGAGACCCAGTACTTC
13,TRBD2,NA,TRBV4-1,TRBJ2-5,CASKAGAQETQYF,TGCGCCAGTAAAGCGGGGGCACAAGAGACCCAGTACTTC
15,TRBD1,NA,TRBV7-3,TRBJ1-2,CASSSQDRGERGYTF,TGTGCCAGCAGCTCCCAGGACAGGGGAGAGCGCGGCTACACCTTC
16,TRBD2,NA,TRBV28,TRBJ2-1,CASSRMTSGGGNEQFF,TGTGCCAGCAGTCGTATGACTAGCGGGGGGGGGAATGAGCAGTTCTTC
15,NA,NA,TRBV25-1,TRBJ2-7,CASSESGSRSYEQYF,TGTGCCAGCAGTGAATCCGGTTCACGCTCCTACGAGCAGTACTTC
14,NA,NA,TRBV5-1,TRBJ2-1,CASSLSIPYNEQFF,TGCGCCAGCAGCTTGAGCATTCCCTACAATGAGCAGTTCTTC
20,TRBD1,many,TRBV6-1,TRBJ2-5,CASKEFAHLWGQGAEETQYF,TGTGCCAGCAAGGAGTTTGCCCATCTGTGGGGACAGGGGGCGGAAGAGACCCAGTACTTC
16,TRBD2,NA,TRBV10-3,TRBJ2-5,CAISDVAGGPSETQYF,TGTGCCATCAGTGACGTAGCGGGGGGGCCGTCGGAGACCCAGTACTTC
15,NA,NA,TRBV6-5,TRBJ2-3,CASSSQGRDTDTQYF,TGTGCCAGCAGTTCTCAGGGGAGGGACACAGATACGCAGTATTTT
13,TRBD1,many,TRBV6-5,TRBJ1-1,CASSYRGNTEAFF,TGTGCCAGCAGCTACAGGGGGAACACTGAAGCTTTCTTT
14,NA,few,TRBV12-3/TRBV12-4,TRBJ1-1,CASSLSGMPTEAFF,TGTGCCAGCAGTTTAAGTGGAATGCCCACTGAAGCTTTCTTT